These 26 T cell receptor beta chains were all obtained from the same sample, sequenced in a study of PD-L1 blockade in urothelial cancer. TCRdb's copy holds only in-frame clones and misses some; the assay was immunoSEQ multiplex PCR. This table holds about 30,000 clones, over 75% found once. Sequenced here: PBMCs, sampled around atezolizumab (anti-PD-L1) treatment. These receptors all come from a man between 50 and 59 years old with urothelial cancer.

V and J are TRBV7-6 and TRBJ2-3; 8 nucleotides match TRBD1. This CDR3 contains 16 residues. Looked up from germline, CDR1 is SGHVS and CDR2 is FNYEAQ. V shed 5 bases and J 3 bases; nucleotides not matched to a gene: 10. CDR3 protein: CASSPRQGTGTDTQYF. The DNA of the CDR3 is TGTGCCAGCAGCCCCCGACAGGGGACGGGGACAGATACGCAGTATTTT.

The chain carries TRBV6-1 and TRBJ2-1; D is possibly TRBD1 (5 bases). Germline loops: CDR1 MNHNS, CDR2 SASEGT. There are 15 residues in the CDR3. V lost 10 bases to trimming and J lost 0 bases, with 16 bases between them. In DNA, the CDR3 is TGTGCCACCAGACAGTCTCAAAGCTCCTACAATGAGCAGTTCTTC. It specifies CATRQSQSSYNEQFF.

This clone was recorded a few times. The chain combines TRBV7-9 with TRBJ2-1, with D possibly matching TRBD1 (5 bases). The CDR3 runs to 12 residues. Germline V lookup: CDR1 SEHNR, CDR2 FQNEAQ (reference sequence). The germline V and J ends were trimmed by 8 bases and 4 bases, with 9 bases remaining between them. CDR3 amino acids: CASGASYNEQFF. The DNA of the CDR3 is TGTGCCAGCGGGGCCTCTTACAATGAGCAGTTCTTC.

The CDR3 nucleotides read TGTGCCAGCAGCAAAGTTTCCTCTACAGGGAAGTCCTACGAGCAGTACTTC. Translation: CASSKVSSTGKSYEQYF. The chain combines TRBV21-1 with TRBJ2-7; no DNA check was done on the table's D call, TRBD1. TRBV21-1 is recorded as a pseudogene. The CDR3 sequence is 17 residues long.

This clone was picked up one time. The V and J genes are TRBV25-1 and TRBJ1-1; TRBD1 aligns across 8 bases. Unmatched junction bases numbered 10, after V lost 1 base and J lost 3 bases. The CDR3 is made up of 17 amino acids. Germline V gene lookup returns CDR1 MGHDK and CDR2 SYGVNS. CDR3 coding DNA: TGTGCCAGCAGTGAATCGGGCAGGGGGCGAGTGGACACTGAAGCTTTCTTT. This codes for CASSESGRGRVDTEAFF.

The chain joins TRBV6-1 to TRBJ1-4, with D perhaps matching TRBD1 (5 bases). The germline V gene has CDR1 MNHNS and CDR2 SASEGT. V gave up 6 bases and J gave up 5 bases, with 16 bases separating them. The CDR3 covers 15 residues. Written as DNA, the CDR3 is TGTGCCAGCAGAGTGAACGGGGGAGAGAATGAAAAACTGTTTTTT. It yields the protein CASRVNGGENEKLFF.

V and J are TRBV5-6 and TRBJ2-5, with 7 bases identical to TRBD2. J was trimmed by 7 bases and V by 6 bases; bases with no gene match: 3. In germline, CDR1 is SGHDT, CDR2 YYEEEE. The CDR3 runs to 11 residues. The CDR3 DNA follows: TGTGCCAGCACTGGGGGGGGGACCCAGTACTTC. Translated, it gives CASTGGGTQYF.

This chain uses TRBV2 with TRBJ2-1, with TRBD2 identical over 16 bases. The length of the CDR3 is 14 residues. The trim removed 3 bases at V and 15 bases at J, leaving 5 bases unmatched. The germline CDR1 and CDR2 sequences are SNHLY and FYNNEI. CDR3 in amino acids: CASSEGLAGGGLFF. The CDR3, as DNA: TGTGCCAGCAGTGAGGGACTAGCGGGGGGGGGTTTGTTCTTC.

The chain uses TRBV18 and TRBJ2-7; no clear D gene. Germline V gene sequence: CDR1 KGHSH, CDR2 LQKENI. Between the trimmed V and J ends, which lost 1 base and 5 bases, there was a span of 6 bases. CDR3 size: 12 residues. CDR3 in amino acids: CASSPLGDEQYF. The CDR3 coding sequence is TGTGCCAGCTCACCACTGGGCGACGAGCAGTACTTC. Drawing the rest from reference TRBV18 and TRBJ2-7, the complete variable domain is NAGVMQNPRHLVRRRGQEARLRCSPMKGHSHVYWYRQLPEEGLKFMVYLQKENIIDESGMPKERFSAEFPKEGPSILRIQQVVRGDSAAYFCASSPLGDEQYFGPGTRLTVT.

The V call is TRBV10-3, the J call TRBJ1-5; tentative D call: TRBD1 (6 bases). V lost 4 bases to trimming and J lost 6 bases, with 19 bases between them. CDR1 is ENHRY, CDR2 SYGVKD, per germline. The CDR3 covers 16 residues. The CDR3 DNA follows: TGTGCCATCAGTGGGGGCGCCAGGGAAGGGGGTCAGCCCCAGCATTTT. This encodes CAISGGAREGGQPQHF.

This rearrangement joins TRBV18 to TRBJ2-1; a weak D match, TRBD2 (5 bases). V gave up 6 bases and J gave up 6 bases, with 24 bases separating them. This CDR3 spans 17 amino acids. CDR1 is KGHSH, CDR2 LQKENI, per germline. DNA of the CDR3: TGTGCCAGCTCGCTAACTGGGAACAGCGGAACGCGCAATGAGCAGTTCTTC. As protein: CASSLTGNSGTRNEQFF.

This chain connects TRBV6-5 to TRBJ1-4, with 7 bases identical to TRBD1. The CDR3 runs 14 residues. Trimming at V came to 4 bases and at J to 6 bases, leaving 5 bases not matched to a gene. Germline V CDR1 and CDR2: MNHEY, SVGAGI. CDR3 region: CASSSWDRDEKLFF. The CDR3, as DNA: TGTGCCAGCAGTTCCTGGGACAGAGATGAAAAACTGTTTTTT.

The chain carries TRBV11-1 and TRBJ2-7, with D unclear. Trimming took 2 bases from V and 5 from J, leaving 13 bases between them. The CDR3 runs 14 residues. Germline V gene data show CDR1 as SGHAT and CDR2 as FQDESV (reference sequence). The CDR3 nucleotides read TGTGCCAGCAGCTTATACTGGCTAGGCAACGAGCAGTACTTC. It specifies CASSLYWLGNEQYF.

The chain joins TRBV10-3 to TRBJ1-2, with 11 bases aligning to TRBD1. Germline values: CDR1 ENHRY, CDR2 SYGVKD. Losses at the gene ends were 6 bases for V and 8 bases for J; bases not matched to a gene: 8. The CDR3 loop spans 14 amino acids. The CDR3 DNA reads TGTGCCATCAGCCCTGGACAGGGGGCAGAGGGCTACACCTTC. This sequence encodes CAISPGQGAEGYTF.

The gene calls are TRBV29-1 and TRBJ2-7; the D gene is possibly TRBD2 (5 bases). The CDR3 has 12 residues. CDR1 SQVTM and CDR2 ANQGSEA come from the germline V gene. The V and J ends lost 6 bases and 1 base respectively, with 10 bases between them. The CDR3 DNA follows: TGCAGCGTGCGGGCAGGATCCTACGAGCAGTACTTC. Protein sequence: CSVRAGSYEQYF.

V usage is TRBV4-3 and J usage is TRBJ2-7; TRBD2 matches at 15 bases. V trimming: 1 base; J trimming: 4 bases; junction bases outside the gene matches: 8. Germline CDR1 LGHNA, CDR2 YSLEER. The CDR3 is 18 amino acids. CDR3 protein: CASSQGLLGTSGRYEQYF. The CDR3 region has the DNA TGCGCCAGCAGCCAAGGCCTTTTAGGGACTAGCGGGAGGTACGAGCAGTACTTC.

This chain uses TRBV6-6 with TRBJ2-7, with TRBD1 as a possible D gene (6 bases). V was trimmed by 8 bases and J by 2 bases, leaving 13 bases between them. Germline V gene lookup returns CDR1 MNHNY and CDR2 SVGAGI (reference sequence). The CDR3 length is 13 residues. In DNA form, the CDR3 reads TGTGCCAGCGCAGCCAGGGGAACCTACGAGCAGTACTTC. Residues: CASAARGTYEQYF.

DNA of the CDR3: TGTGCCAGCAGTGAGGGAAGCGGGAGAGGGGTAAATACGCAGTATTTT. Translated, it gives CASSEGSGRGVNTQYF. The chain is built from TRBV25-1 and TRBJ2-3, with 8 bases fitting TRBD2. Trimming took 3 bases from V and 7 from J; bases not matched to a gene: 12. Germline V lookup: CDR1 MGHDK, CDR2 SYGVNS. The CDR3 loop spans 16 amino acids.

The chain carries TRBV11-2 and TRBJ1-4, with unresolved D. This CDR3 comprises 14 residues. Per the germline V gene, CDR1 is SGHAT and CDR2 is FQNNGV. The V gene lost 1 base and the J gene lost 7 bases, with 10 bases spanning the gap. The CDR3 region has the DNA TGTGCCAGCAGCTTAGCTTCGGGAAGTGAAAAACTGTTTTTT. This codes for CASSLASGSEKLFF. Variable domain in full (rest from reference TRBV11-2 and TRBJ1-4): EAGVAQSPRYKIIEKRQSVAFWCNPISGHATLYWYQQILGQGPKLLIQFQNNGVVDDSQLPKDRFSAERLKGVDSTLKIQPAKLEDSAVYLCASSLASGSEKLFFGSGTQLSVL.

The chain carries TRBV27 and TRBJ2-1; TRBD2 matches at 9 bases. The CDR3 contains 15 residues. CDR1 and CDR2 from the germline V gene are MNHEY and SMNVEV (reference sequence). Trimming cost V 2 bases and J 7 bases; bases outside gene matches: 6. In DNA form, the CDR3 reads TGTGCCAGCAGTTTAGCGGGAGGGCCGCGGAATGAGCAGTTCTTC. Its translation: CASSLAGGPRNEQFF.

This chain links TRBV19 with TRBJ2-1; D might be TRBD1 (5 bases). This CDR3 region has 19 residues. V was clipped by 3 bases and J by 2 bases, with 23 bases between them. Germline V gene sequence: CDR1 LNHDA, CDR2 SQIVND (reference sequence). In nucleotides, the CDR3 is TGTGCCAGTAGTATGATCCCAGGACACCCCTCCTACGCCTACAATGAGCAGTTCTTC. It encodes CASSMIPGHPSYAYNEQFF.

There are a few counts of this clone. The chain employs TRBV7-8 and TRBJ1-2; a weak D match, TRBD1 (6 bases). Germline V lookup: CDR1 SGHVS, CDR2 FQNEAQ. The CDR3 length is 18 residues. V lost 0 bases and J 3 bases, leaving 20 bases between the germline ends. The CDR3 DNA sequence: TGTGCCAGCAGCTTAGCAGTGGGGGGGCCCACAGGGCACTATGGCTACACCTTC. Protein product: CASSLAVGGPTGHYGYTF.

V and J are TRBV7-2 and TRBJ2-7; 7 bases are shared with TRBD2. Trimming took 2 bases from V and 7 from J; bases not matched to a gene: 11. The CDR3 contains 15 residues. Germline V gives CDR1 SGHTA, CDR2 FQGNSA. The CDR3, as DNA: TGTGCCAGCAGCTTATGGGAGGGGTCCTTCGGGGAGCAGTACTTC. Protein: CASSLWEGSFGEQYF.

The chain is built from TRBV7-6 and TRBJ2-1; possible D gene TRBD2, 6 bases. CDR1 and CDR2 (germline): SGHVS, FNYEAQ. CDR3 length: 18 residues. V was pared by 0 bases and J by 9 bases, with 24 bases between. The CDR3 coding sequence is TGTGCCAGCAGCTTAGCCCACCCCGGGGGTTCGGGAACAACTGAGCAGTTCTTC. It is translated as CASSLAHPGGSGTTEQFF. The full variable domain, with the rest looked up from reference TRBV7-6 and TRBJ2-1, is GAGVSQSPRYKVTKRGQDVALRCDPISGHVSLYWYRQALGQGPEFLTYFNYEAQQDKSGLPNDRFSAERPEGSISTLTIQRTEQRDSAMYRCASSLAHPGGSGTTEQFFGPGTRLTVL.

This sequence joins TRBV10-3 and TRBJ2-5; 16 bases align to TRBD2. Germline loops: CDR1 ENHRY, CDR2 SYGVKD. There are 18 residues in the CDR3. V lost 4 bases and J lost 3; bases outside the gene matches: 8. CDR3 bases: TGTGCCATCAGTGTAACCGGGACTAGCGGGGGGGCAAAAGAGACCCAGTACTTC. Residues: CAISVTGTSGGAKETQYF.

A single count supports this clone. This rearrangement joins TRBV6-5 to TRBJ2-1; possibly TRBD1 for D (6 bases). This CDR3 has 14 residues. From germline, CDR1 is MNHEY and CDR2 SVGAGI. V was cut by 6 bases and J by 5 bases, with 14 bases left in between. The CDR3 is CASRRDQGNNEQFF. For the CDR3, the DNA is TGTGCCAGCAGGCGAGATCAGGGGAACAATGAGCAGTTCTTC.